The clone carrying this T cell receptor (beta chain) was detected only once. The antigen is undetermined. This record comes from a study of Ad26.COV2.S vaccination and SARS-CoV-2 variants. CDR1 is SGHTA and CDR2 is FQGTGA in the germline V gene. With 3 bases removed from V and 6 bases from J, the gap between germline ends came to 8 bases. The CDR3 has 13 amino acids. Study-wide points: Vaccinated individuals (as opposed to placebo recipients) had higher spike-specific TCR breadth. Placebo and vaccine recipients had non-spike TCR breadth that was similar.

Clones were sequenced by immunoSEQ multiplex PCR, and TCRdb holds only the in-frame ones, with some missing. The repertoire holds 150,000 to 200,000 clones, with approximately 88% as singletons. Here the sequenced sample was peripheral blood, taken after recovery from COVID-19. This TCR derives from a human donor who had recovered from COVID-19. The rearrangement links TRBV7-3 to TRBJ2-2; tentatively, D is TRBD1 (5 bases). CDR3 in amino acids: CASSFQGAGELFF. The CDR3, as DNA: TGTGCCAGCAGCTTCCAGGGCGCCGGGGAGCTGTTTTTT.